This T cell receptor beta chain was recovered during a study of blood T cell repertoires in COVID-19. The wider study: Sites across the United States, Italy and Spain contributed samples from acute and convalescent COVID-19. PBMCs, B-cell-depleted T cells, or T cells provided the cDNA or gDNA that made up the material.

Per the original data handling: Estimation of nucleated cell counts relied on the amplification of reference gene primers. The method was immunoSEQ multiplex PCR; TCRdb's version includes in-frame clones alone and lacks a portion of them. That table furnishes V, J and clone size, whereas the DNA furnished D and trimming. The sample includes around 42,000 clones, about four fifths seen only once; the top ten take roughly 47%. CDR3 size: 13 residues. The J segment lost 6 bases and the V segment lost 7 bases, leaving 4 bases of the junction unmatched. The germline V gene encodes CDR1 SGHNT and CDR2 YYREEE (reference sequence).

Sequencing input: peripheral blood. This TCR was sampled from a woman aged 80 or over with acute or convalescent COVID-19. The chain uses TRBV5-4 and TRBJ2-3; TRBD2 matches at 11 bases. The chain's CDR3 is CASRSGGADTQYF. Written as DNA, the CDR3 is TGTGCCAGCCGTAGCGGGGGGGCGGATACGCAGTATTTT. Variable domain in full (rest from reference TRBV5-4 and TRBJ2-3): ETGVTQSPTHLIKTRGQQVTLRCSSQSGHNTVSWYQQALGQGPQFIFQYYREEENGRGNFPPRFSGLQFPNYSSELNVNALELDDSALYLCASRSGGADTQYFGPGTRLTVL.